Presented here are 26 T cell receptor beta chains from one specimen sequenced in a study of cytomegalovirus exposure and HLA in healthy donors. Only in-frame clones appear in the TCRdb table, and some are missing; sequencing was by immunoSEQ multiplex PCR. The sample lists approximately 280,000 clones, approximately 83% occurring once. The specimen was PBMCs. The receptors stem from a young woman in good health and CMV-seronegative.

The V gene is TRBV18, the J gene TRBJ1-2; D perhaps matches TRBD1 (6 bases). Germline V lookup: CDR1 KGHSH, CDR2 LQKENI. The CDR3 spans 14 residues. Trimming stripped 0 bases from V and 9 bases from J, with 14 bases between. The CDR3 region is CASSPPTGRKSYTF. In DNA, the CDR3 is TGTGCCAGCTCACCACCGACAGGAAGGAAAAGCTACACCTTC.

The chain has TRBV2 and TRBJ1-2; TRBD1 matches at 8 bases. Unmatched junction bases numbered 6, after V lost 6 bases and J lost 0 bases. The CDR3 contains 15 residues. Germline CDR1 SNHLY, CDR2 FYNNEI. The DNA of the CDR3 is TGTGCCAGCAGCGCGGACAGGGCAACTAACTATGGCTACACCTTC. Translating it yields CASSADRATNYGYTF.

The CDR3 spells CASSSLAITGKGSPLHF. The CDR3, as DNA: TGTGCCAGCAGCTCACTAGCGATCACAGGGAAAGGGTCACCCCTCCACTTT. This chain joins TRBV7-6 and TRBJ1-6; the D gene is possibly TRBD1 (6 bases). This CDR3 has 17 residues. V was cut by 4 bases and J by 10 bases, with 23 bases left in between. The germline CDR1 and CDR2 sequences are SGHVS and FNYEAQ.

The chain links TRBV2 to TRBJ1-2; D uncertain. CDR1 SNHLY and CDR2 FYNNEI come from the germline V gene. The ends were cut back, 6 bases at V and 1 base at J, with 12 bases in the middle. The CDR3 has 14 residues. DNA of the CDR3: TGTGCCAGCAGGGGGTTGGAGGATAACTATGGCTACACCTTC. Protein: CASRGLEDNYGYTF.

The rearrangement joins TRBV7-3 to TRBJ2-7, with 12 positions matching TRBD2. The CDR3 totals 18 residues. Trimming at V came to 1 base and at J to 1 base, leaving 8 bases not matched to a gene. Germline CDR1 and CDR2: SGHTA and FQGTGA. CDR3 DNA: TGTGCCAGCAGCTTAATGGGTCCCGGGACTAGCGGGTCCTACGAGCAGTACTTC. Translated, it gives CASSLMGPGTSGSYEQYF.

This clone was seen more than once but under ten times. This chain uses TRBV6-6 with TRBJ2-2; D is possibly TRBD2 (5 bases). V was clipped by 5 bases and J by 5 bases, with 12 bases between them. The germline V gene encodes CDR1 MNHNY and CDR2 SVGAGI (reference sequence). There are 14 residues in the CDR3. The CDR3 reads CASSGPAGTGELFF. The CDR3 coding sequence is TGTGCCAGCAGTGGACCGGCGGGTACCGGGGAGCTGTTTTTT.

The chain carries TRBV5-1 and TRBJ2-1; 9 nucleotides agree with TRBD1. Germline CDR1 and CDR2: SGHRS and YFSETQ. The CDR3 loop spans 17 amino acids. J gave up 4 bases and V 5 bases, and 13 bases lay outside the gene matches. As DNA, the CDR3 is TGCGCCAGCAGGCCTGATCTCCGGGACAGGGCATACAATGAGCAGTTCTTC. This codes for CASRPDLRDRAYNEQFF.

The V call is TRBV5-1, the J call TRBJ2-3; D call uncertain. The CDR3 consists of 13 residues. V shed 1 base and J shed 0 bases, with 3 bases lying between them. Germline CDR1 reads SGHRS; CDR2 reads YFSETQ. The CDR3 is CASSLLSTDTQYF. CDR3 sequence (DNA): TGCGCCAGCAGCTTGCTTAGCACAGATACGCAGTATTTT.

The rearrangement joins TRBV21-1 to TRBJ2-2; the listed D gene, TRBD2, was not tested against the DNA. TRBV21-1 has pseudogene status. The CDR3 runs 17 residues. For the CDR3, the DNA is TGTGCCAGCAGCAAAGCGCGGGGGACTCTGAACACCGGGGAGCTGTTTTTT. This gives the protein CASSKARGTLNTGELFF.

V is TRBV6-1 and J is TRBJ1-2; possibly TRBD1 for D (6 bases). V was clipped by 1 base and J by 3 bases, with 9 bases between them. The germline V gene has CDR1 MNHNS and CDR2 SASEGT. The CDR3 extends over 14 amino acids. The chain's CDR3 is CASSEEPGDYGYTF. The CDR3 DNA reads as TGTGCCAGCAGTGAAGAGCCAGGGGACTATGGCTACACCTTC.

V and J are TRBV30 and TRBJ2-3; TRBD1 might be the D (7 bases). Looked up from germline, CDR1 is GTSNPN and CDR2 is SVGIG (reference sequence). The CDR3 extends over 13 amino acids. V gave up 4 bases and J gave up 7 bases, with 15 bases separating them. CDR3 loop: CAWKTQGGYTQYF. DNA of the CDR3: TGTGCCTGGAAAACCCAGGGGGGATATACGCAGTATTTT.

J is TRBJ2-1 and V is TRBV11-2; 12 bases agree with TRBD2. V lost 1 base and J lost 7; bases outside the gene matches: 11. Looked up from germline, CDR1 is SGHAT and CDR2 is FQNNGV. The CDR3 is 18 residues long. CDR3 sequence (DNA): TGTGCCAGCAGCTTAGGGGGGCTAGCGGGAGGGCCAGGGAATGAGCAGTTCTTC. Translation gives CASSLGGLAGGPGNEQFF.

The genes are TRBV6-5 and TRBJ2-7; tentative D call: TRBD1 (7 bases). The V end was cut by 1 base, the J end by 2 bases, with 12 bases between. CDR1 is MNHEY, CDR2 SVGAGI, per germline. The CDR3 is made up of 15 amino acids. CDR3 sequence reads: CASSYFRGETYEQYF. Here the CDR3 DNA reads TGTGCCAGCAGTTACTTCAGGGGGGAAACCTACGAGCAGTACTTC.

The V call is TRBV7-4, the J call TRBJ2-7; 10 bases are a match to TRBD1. There are 16 residues in the CDR3. With V trimmed by 5 bases and J by 4 bases, 11 bases remained unmatched. In germline, CDR1 is SGHVT, CDR2 SQSDAQ. The CDR3 region has the DNA TGTGCCAGCAGCCGTCCCATAGGACAGGGGGTGTACGAGCAGTACTTC. Residues: CASSRPIGQGVYEQYF.

The J gene is TRBJ1-1, the V gene TRBV7-9; tentatively, D is TRBD1 (6 bases). Germline assignment: CDR1 SEHNR and CDR2 FQNEAQ (reference sequence). The CDR3 is 13 residues long. Trimming took 11 bases from V and 1 from J, leaving 14 bases between them. CDR3 loop: CAGLRDKNTEAFF. The CDR3 coding sequence is TGTGCCGGGCTACGGGACAAGAACACTGAAGCTTTCTTT.

This clone appeared a few times. The gene calls are TRBV27 and TRBJ2-6; D ambiguous. Trimming took off 6 bases at V and 4 bases at J, with 10 bases between the two ends. Germline V gives CDR1 MNHEY, CDR2 SMNVEV (reference sequence). This CDR3 spans 14 amino acids. The CDR3 sequence is CASSPDLGANVLTF. The CDR3 bases are TGTGCCAGCAGCCCCGACTTGGGGGCCAACGTCCTGACTTTC.

In its sample, this clone was seen a few times. V gene TRBV2 combines with J gene TRBJ1-1; no clear D. V lost 6 bases and J lost 11, with 13 bases in between. This CDR3 has 11 residues. Looked up from germline, CDR1 is SNHLY and CDR2 is FYNNEI. The CDR3 here is CASSLDPGAFF. CDR3 in DNA: TGTGCCAGCAGCCTTGACCCCGGGGCTTTCTTT.

V is TRBV11-3 and J is TRBJ2-1; D is perhaps TRBD1 (5 bases). V lost 1 base to trimming and J lost 3 bases, with 7 bases between them. The CDR3 consists of 14 residues. CDR1 is SGHNT, CDR2 YENEEA, per germline. The CDR3 DNA is TGTGCCAGCAGCTTAGGACAGAACTACAATGAGCAGTTCTTC. Its translation is CASSLGQNYNEQFF.

The gene calls are TRBV4-1 and TRBJ2-2; TRBD2 is a possible D gene (7 bases). Germline CDR1 MGHRA, CDR2 YSYEKL. Trimming took off 1 base at V and 7 bases at J, with 10 bases between the two ends. This CDR3 has 14 amino acids. CDR3 loop: CASSQGGGGGELFF. The DNA of the CDR3 is TGCGCCAGCAGCCAAGGGGGGGGCGGCGGGGAGCTGTTTTTT.

The gene calls are TRBV30 and TRBJ2-5; D call uncertain. Per germline, CDR1 GTSNPN and CDR2 SVGIG (reference sequence). V lost 0 bases to trimming and J lost 1 base, with 15 bases between them. The CDR3 totals 16 residues. This CDR3 is CAWSVPRDLLQETQYF. In DNA, the CDR3 is TGTGCCTGGAGTGTACCTAGAGATCTGCTCCAAGAGACCCAGTACTTC. The complete variable domain, with remaining parts taken from reference TRBV30 and TRBJ2-5, reads SQTIHQWPATLVQPVGSPLSLECTVEGTSNPNLYWYRQAAGRGLQLLFYSVGIGQISSEVPQNLSASRPQDRQFILSSKKLLLSDSGFYLCAWSVPRDLLQETQYFGPGTRLLVL.

The rearrangement uses TRBV21-1 and TRBJ2-7; the D call in the table, TRBD2, was not verified against the DNA. TRBV21-1 constitutes a pseudogene. This CDR3 is 16 amino acids long. DNA of the CDR3: TGTGCCAGCAGCTCCCGGCGACTAGCGGGCTCCTACGAGCAGTACTTC. Amino acids: CASSSRRLAGSYEQYF.

The CDR3 sequence: CASSMGGLAGASLMDTQYF. The CDR3 nucleotides read TGTGCCAGTAGTATGGGGGGACTAGCGGGCGCCTCTTTAATGGATACGCAGTATTTT. V gene TRBV19 combines with J gene TRBJ2-3, with TRBD2 identical over 12 bases. Germline values: CDR1 LNHDA, CDR2 SQIVND (reference sequence). The CDR3 runs to 19 residues. Trimming at V came to 3 bases and at J to 6 bases, leaving 16 bases not matched to a gene. The full variable domain, completed using reference TRBV19 and TRBJ2-3, is DGGITQSPKYLFRKEGQNVTLSCEQNLNHDAMYWYRQDPGQGLRLIYYSQIVNDFQKGDIAEGYSVSREKKESFPLTVTSAQKNPTAFYLCASSMGGLAGASLMDTQYFGPGTRLTVL.

V and J are TRBV30 and TRBJ1-3, with a tentative D call TRBD1 (5 bases). The germline V gene encodes CDR1 GTSNPN and CDR2 SVGIG (reference sequence). V was shortened by 8 bases and J by 0 bases, with 14 bases between the two germline ends. The CDR3 spans 14 residues. CDR3 in DNA: TGTGCCGGAGGGGACGTAACCTCTGGAAACACCATATATTTT. This translates into CAGGDVTSGNTIYF.

In its sample, this clone was seen once. The J gene is TRBJ2-3, the V gene TRBV4-3; 7 positions match TRBD1. The CDR3 spans 17 residues. Germline V gives CDR1 LGHNA, CDR2 YSLEER. The V segment lost 0 bases and the J segment 3 bases; nucleotides outside the gene matches: 9. CDR3: CASSQDFKGRGTDTQYF. CDR3 DNA: TGCGCCAGCAGCCAAGATTTTAAAGGCAGGGGGACAGATACGCAGTATTTT.

The CDR3 here is CASSLEAGQETQYF. The DNA of the CDR3 is TGTGCCAGCAGCTTGGAGGCAGGCCAAGAGACCCAGTACTTC. The genes are TRBV5-4 and TRBJ2-5, with unresolved D. With 0 bases removed from V and 1 base from J, the gap between germline ends came to 7 bases. The germline V gene has CDR1 SGHNT and CDR2 YYREEE (reference sequence). This CDR3 comprises 14 residues. Variable domain in full (rest from reference TRBV5-4 and TRBJ2-5): ETGVTQSPTHLIKTRGQQVTLRCSSQSGHNTVSWYQQALGQGPQFIFQYYREEENGRGNFPPRFSGLQFPNYSSELNVNALELDDSALYLCASSLEAGQETQYFGPGTRLLVL.

This chain uses TRBV9 with TRBJ2-3, with 14 bases aligning to TRBD2. V trimming: 4 bases; J trimming: 5 bases; junction bases outside the gene matches: 3. This CDR3 has 15 amino acids. CDR1 and CDR2 (germline): SGDLS, YYNGEE. CDR3 coding DNA: TGTGCCAGCAGCCCGGGACTAGCGGGAGTAGATACGCAGTATTTT. It specifies CASSPGLAGVDTQYF.